This T cell receptor (beta chain) came from a study of CD8 T cells in ankylosing spondylitis. Findings and caveats of the study: Made up of 7 to 9 highly homologous variants, a TCR beta motif appeared characteristic of ankylosing spondylitis blood. Those disease-linked clones were CD8+; they were also relatively rare in peripheral blood. Significant enrichment of disease-linked clones was reported in matched ankylosing spondylitis synovial fluid.

This clonotype was observed at least ten times. Its antigen is not identified. Trimming pared 4 bases from V and 0 bases from J, leaving 12 bases between. Per germline, CDR1 SQVTM and CDR2 ANQGSEA. The CDR3 loop spans 14 amino acids. Each TCR beta library was made by quantitative 5'-RACE that incorporated molecular barcodes. TCRdb independently ran MiXCR on the 5' RACE reads; one entry per CDR3 protein. Altogether some 200,000 distinct CDR3 sequences are present, approximately 7.4% being singletons, with the ten largest covering about 14%. The sequence was obtained from a male donor with ankylosing spondylitis. V usage is TRBV29-1 and J usage is TRBJ1-2; D remains ambiguous. Sequencing used blood, either unsorted or a sorted T cell fraction (not recorded which). CDR3 region: CSVVVPVANYGYTF. DNA of the CDR3: TGCAGCGTTGTGGTTCCAGTAGCTAACTATGGCTACACCTTC.